This passage covers 32 T cell receptor beta chains from one sample sequenced in a study of T cell clonality in common variable immunodeficiency. The data were produced by immunoSEQ multiplex PCR, yet TCRdb's version contains in-frame clones alone and is incomplete. The repertoire yields about 39,000 clones, none seen only once; the top ten contain approximately 2.8%. The sample was peripheral blood mononuclear cells. The receptors here all came from a person between 18 and 75 years old in good health.

This clone was recorded many times. Sequencing ends 3 residues short of the CDR3 end; the germline J gene provides the rest. The rearrangement uses TRBV19 and TRBJ1-1, with D perhaps TRBD1 (5 bases). In germline, CDR1 is LNHDA, CDR2 SQIVND (reference sequence). CDR3 length: 13 residues. Trimming stripped 5 bases from V and 5 bases from J, with 12 bases between. The CDR3 spells CASSPQGFTEAFF. CDR3 bases read: TGTGCCAGTAGTCCCCAGGGTTTTACTGAA.

This clone was recorded many times. The read halts 3 residues ahead of the CDR3 end, with the missing end drawn from the germline J gene. The J gene is TRBJ2-1, the V gene TRBV5-1; 11 nucleotides match TRBD2. There are 16 residues in the CDR3. The germline V gene encodes CDR1 SGHRS and CDR2 YFSETQ. J was trimmed by 5 bases and V by 3 bases; bases with no gene match: 7. The CDR3 DNA, read in part, is TGCGCCAGCAGCTCTTCCGGGACTAGCGGTGACAATGAG. Protein product: CASSSSGTSGDNE. The entire CDR3 is CASSSSGTSGDNEQFF.

On this clone itself: The CDR3 extends 3 residues past the end of the read, so its final part is completed from the germline J gene. The rearrangement links TRBV19 to TRBJ1-5; the match to TRBD1 covers 7 bases. The CDR3 is 16 amino acids. Germline V gives CDR1 LNHDA, CDR2 SQIVND (reference sequence). The V and J ends lost 3 bases and 9 bases, in that order; junction bases with no gene match: 14. CDR3 protein: CASSIGARGAGWPQHF. CDR3 DNA (partial): TGTGCCAGTAGTATCGGCGCCAGGGGGGCCGGGTGGCCC.

This clone showed up many times. Read data end 3 residues before the CDR3 end; the end is taken from the germline J gene. This sequence joins TRBV18 and TRBJ2-7; perhaps TRBD1 as D (5 bases). The CDR3 length is 14 residues. In germline, CDR1 is KGHSH, CDR2 LQKENI. V shed 3 bases and J shed 1 base, with 10 bases lying between them. CDR3 in amino acids: CASSPQGNSYEQYF. The covered CDR3 bases are TGTGCCAGCTCACCGCAGGGAAATTCCTACGAG.

This clone was counted ten times or more. The read stops 3 residues short of the end of the CDR3; the missing end is completed from the germline J gene. The chain is built from TRBV20-1 and TRBJ2-3; 7 nucleotides line up with TRBD1. The CDR3 sequence is 16 residues long. Germline CDR1 is DFQATT and CDR2 is SNEGSKA (reference sequence). Germline trimming cut 1 base from V and 0 bases from J; bases unmatched to any gene: 7. CDR3 DNA (partial): TGCAGTGCTAGAGGTCTCACAGGGGCTAGCACAGATACG. Protein product: CSARGLTGASTDT. Given in full, the CDR3 is CSARGLTGASTDTQYF.

This clone has at least ten counts. The covered CDR3 bases are TGCGCCAGCAGCCCGGGGGACAGGAACTATGGC. Translated, it gives CASSPGDRNYG. The entire CDR3 reads CASSPGDRNYGYTF. J is TRBJ1-2 and V is TRBV5-1, with 8 positions matching TRBD1. The observed sequence ends 3 residues before the CDR3 terminus, with the missing tail filled in from the germline J gene. J lost 2 bases, V lost 4 bases, and 4 bases had no gene match. Germline V lookup: CDR1 SGHRS, CDR2 YFSETQ. The CDR3 has 14 amino acids. Looking up the rest from reference TRBV5-1 and TRBJ1-2 gives the full variable domain: KAGVTQTPRYLIKTRGQQVTLSCSPISGHRSVSWYQQTPGQGLQFLFEYFSETQRNKGNFPGRFSGRQFSNSRSEMNVSTLELGDSALYLCASSPGDRNYGYTFGSGTRLTVV.

This clone occurred a few times. The read gets to within 3 residues of the CDR3 end, and the germline J gene fills in the rest. The chain uses TRBV7-7 and TRBJ1-2; 7 bases are shared with TRBD1. The CDR3 runs to 12 residues. The germline gives CDR1 SSHAT, CDR2 FNYEAQ (reference sequence). The CDR3 loop is CASSLAGGDYTF. CDR3 DNA (partial): TGTGCCAGCAGCTTAGCAGGGGGCGAC.

This clone showed up many times. The CDR3 end falls 3 residues outside the read, so it is completed with the germline J gene. The chain carries TRBV5-1 and TRBJ1-2, with 7 bases aligning to TRBD1. V was pared by 4 bases and J by 5 bases, with 8 bases of the junction left unmatched. The CDR3 contains 14 residues. Germline V CDR1 and CDR2: SGHRS, YFSETQ. The covered CDR3 bases are TGCGCCAGCAGCCGGGACGCGACAGGGTATGGC. Translation gives CASSRDATGYG. The entire CDR3 reads CASSRDATGYGYTF.

Of note for this clone: The read terminates 3 residues ahead of where the CDR3 ends, so the germline J gene completes it. This chain uses TRBV19 with TRBJ1-2; D gene ambiguous. CDR1 is LNHDA and CDR2 is SQIVND in the germline V gene (reference sequence). The CDR3 loop spans 15 amino acids. CDR3 in amino acids: CASSLNSAPYNDYTF. Incomplete CDR3 DNA: TGTGCCAGTAGTTTAAATAGCGCACCTTACAATGAC.

This clone was seen a few times. The CDR3 end is not reached by the read, which stops 3 residues before it; the germline J gene fills it in. The chain recombines TRBV30 with TRBJ2-4; D is unresolved. Germline V gene lookup returns CDR1 GTSNPN and CDR2 SVGIG (reference sequence). The CDR3 extends over 13 amino acids. The covered CDR3 bases are TGTGCCTGGAGTGTAATGACTCAACAAGGT. Amino acids: CAWSVMTQQG. The whole CDR3 is CAWSVMTQQGQYF.

This clone was observed many times. Read data end 3 residues before the CDR3 end; the end is taken from the germline J gene. This sequence joins TRBV5-4 and TRBJ2-3; 14 nucleotides match TRBD2. The germline CDR1 and CDR2 sequences are SGHNT and YYREEE (reference sequence). Germline trimming cut 5 bases from V and 4 bases from J; bases unmatched to any gene: 3. This CDR3 comprises 15 residues. The DNA read from the CDR3 is TGTGCCAGCAGGGGACTAGCGGGAGACCCAGATACG. Its translation is CASRGLAGDPDT. The CDR3, in full, reads CASRGLAGDPDTQYF.

This clone was detected many times. The read falls 3 residues short of the CDR3 end, and the missing part is taken from the germline J gene. V is TRBV10-3 and J is TRBJ2-1; TRBD2 matches 11 bases. CDR1 ENHRY and CDR2 SYGVKD come from the germline V gene. V was pared by 10 bases and J by 6 bases, with 5 bases of the junction left unmatched. CDR3 size: 13 residues. Partial CDR3 DNA: TGTGCCACCTTAGCGGGAGGGCTCAATGAG. The encoded protein is CATLAGGLNE. The full CDR3 protein is CATLAGGLNEQFF.

At least ten counts were recorded for this clone. Coverage ceases 3 residues before the CDR3 finishes, and the germline J gene fills in the end. The chain combines TRBV5-3 with TRBJ1-6, with a tentative D call TRBD1 (5 bases). TRBV5-3 is an open reading frame whose function is uncertain. The CDR3 runs to 17 residues. The V gene lost 0 bases and the J gene lost 5 bases, with 15 bases spanning the gap. This chain's CDR3 is CARSLASGPANNSPLHF. The covered CDR3 bases are TGTGCCAGAAGCTTGGCTTCAGGGCCGGCGAATAATTCACCC.

Only a few counts were recorded for this clone. The sequenced fragment ends 3 residues before the CDR3 boundary, so the rest is inferred from the germline J gene. The chain recombines TRBV7-2 with TRBJ2-1, with TRBD2 identical over 9 bases. This CDR3 is 13 amino acids long. With V trimmed by 5 bases and J by 8 bases, 4 bases remained unmatched. CDR1 is SGHTA, CDR2 FQGNSA, per germline. The CDR3 spells CASSPGTSHEQFF. The CDR3 bases that were read are TGTGCCAGCAGCCCCGGGACTAGCCATGAG.

This clone was picked up many times. Incomplete CDR3 DNA: TGTGCCAGCACCCGGGGAGGCGGCGAG. Translated, it gives CASTRGGGE. The complete CDR3 protein is CASTRGGGEQYF. This rearrangement joins TRBV5-6 to TRBJ2-7; a weak D match, TRBD2 (6 bases). With the read ending 3 residues before the CDR3 end, the germline J gene is used to fill in that end. V gave up 6 bases and J gave up 6 bases, with 13 bases separating them. This CDR3 is 12 amino acids long. Germline CDR1 SGHDT, CDR2 YYEEEE.

At least ten counts were recorded for this clone. The CDR3 is cut off 3 residues early in the read; its end comes from the germline J gene. The genes are TRBV6-2 or TRBV6-3 and TRBJ2-1; 13 nucleotides align to TRBD2. CDR1 and CDR2 from the germline V gene are MNHEY and SVGEGT. The CDR3 is 17 amino acids. With 5 bases clipped from V and 0 bases from J, the junction kept 4 bases outside the gene matches. The sequenced part of the CDR3 DNA is TGTGCCAGCAGTCCCCGGACTAGCGGGAGCTCCTACAATGAG. Translation: CASSPRTSGSSYNE. The entire CDR3 sequence reads CASSPRTSGSSYNEQFF.

Comments on this clone: The read ends 3 residues early relative to the CDR3; the germline J gene fills the gap. The genes are TRBV19 and TRBJ1-4; TRBD1 matches at 8 bases. The trim removed 7 bases at V and 7 bases at J, leaving 11 bases unmatched. Germline CDR1 reads LNHDA; CDR2 reads SQIVND (reference sequence). This CDR3 contains 15 residues. The part of the CDR3 DNA that was read is TGTGCCAGTACCATACGACAGGGGCTTTTTGAAAAA. Its protein is CASTIRQGLFEK. The full CDR3 protein is CASTIRQGLFEKLFF.

This clone was detected many times. Incomplete CDR3 DNA: TGTGCCTGGAGCTGGGCAGATAATTCACCG. This translates into CAWSWADNSP. The entire CDR3 reads CAWSWADNSPLFF. J is TRBJ2-2 and V is TRBV30; D not certain. The read comes to an end 3 residues before the CDR3 does, leaving the germline J gene to fill in the end. This CDR3 is built from 13 residues. Germline V lookup: CDR1 GTSNPN, CDR2 SVGIG (reference sequence).

This clone was detected ten times or more. The read ends 3 residues before the CDR3 terminus; that terminus is restored from the germline J gene. The chain is built from TRBV20-1 and TRBJ1-1, with D possibly matching TRBD1 (6 bases). Trimming took off 2 bases at V and 1 base at J, with 14 bases between the two ends. Germline CDR1 and CDR2: DFQATT and SNEGSKA (reference sequence). The CDR3 has 15 amino acids. CDR3 sequence: CSARTRTAPNTEAFF. The sequenced CDR3 bases are TGCAGTGCTAGAACGAGGACAGCACCGAACACTGAA.

This clone was seen at least ten times. The read gets to within 3 residues of the CDR3 end, and the germline J gene fills in the rest. V and J are TRBV29-1 and TRBJ2-1; D unclear. V was clipped by 3 bases and J by 0 bases, with 15 bases between them. Germline V gives CDR1 SQVTM, CDR2 ANQGSEA. The CDR3 is made up of 16 amino acids. This chain's CDR3 is CSVEILSPSSYNEQFF. The sequenced part of the CDR3 DNA is TGCAGCGTTGAGATTCTTAGCCCCAGCTCCTACAATGAG.

Many counts were recorded for this clone. CDR3: CASRAVNTEAFF. The CDR3 bases that were read are TGTGCCAGCAGGGCCGTAAACACTGAA. The chain employs TRBV12-3 or TRBV12-4 and TRBJ1-1; no definite D call. The sequence runs out 3 residues before the end of the CDR3; the remainder is reconstructed from the germline J gene. This CDR3 has 12 amino acids. Deletions cut 6 bases from V and 2 bases from J, with 7 bases between.

This clone showed up many times. Read sequence stops 3 residues before the CDR3 end, and the germline J gene provides the missing end. The chain links TRBV30 to TRBJ1-6, with 7 bases that match TRBD1. V shed 3 bases and J 10 bases; nucleotides not matched to a gene: 9. This CDR3 has 14 residues. The germline V gene encodes CDR1 GTSNPN and CDR2 SVGIG (reference sequence). This chain's CDR3 is CAWSVTGVASPLHF. Incomplete CDR3 DNA: TGTGCCTGGAGCGTCACAGGGGTAGCGTCACCC.

The sample holds many counts of this clone. The CDR3 goes on 3 residues after the read ends, and that part is filled in from the germline J gene. This chain uses TRBV20-1 with TRBJ2-3, with a possible D match to TRBD2 (6 bases). CDR3 length: 15 amino acids. Looked up from germline, CDR1 is DFQATT and CDR2 is SNEGSKA (reference sequence). The CDR3 spells CSAREERLDQETQYF. CDR3 bases read: TGCAGTGCTAGAGAGGAGAGACTAGACCAAGAGACG.

This clone has ten or more counts. The read finishes 3 residues shy of the CDR3 end, and the germline J gene is used to complete it. This chain connects TRBV6-2 or TRBV6-3 to TRBJ2-7; unclear D gene. CDR3 length equals 11 residues. CDR1 is MNHEY and CDR2 is SVGEGT in the germline V gene. V gave up 2 bases and J gave up 6 bases, with 5 bases separating them. The CDR3 bases that were read are TGTGCCAGCAGTTACGGGCCCGAG. This translates into CASSYGPE. The complete CDR3 sequence is CASSYGPEQYF.

Comments on this clone: The observed sequence ends 3 residues before the CDR3 terminus, with the missing tail filled in from the germline J gene. The rearrangement joins TRBV2 to TRBJ1-6, with a possible D match to TRBD1 (5 bases). The CDR3 extends over 15 amino acids. Looked up from germline, CDR1 is SNHLY and CDR2 is FYNNEI. The V end was cut by 7 bases, the J end by 0 bases, with 10 bases between. CDR3 sequence reads: CASNQGGSYNSPLHF. The CDR3 bases that were read are TGTGCCAGCAATCAGGGCGGCTCCTATAATTCACCC.

This clone was detected ten times or more. From the germline J gene comes the end of the CDR3, since the read stops 3 residues before it. The chain employs TRBV5-1 and TRBJ2-5, with 10 bases lining up with TRBD2. CDR3 length: 14 amino acids. Trimming cost V 3 bases and J 6 bases; bases outside gene matches: 5. The V gene's germline CDR1 is SGHRS and CDR2 YFSETQ. The CDR3 bases that were read are TGCGCCAGCAGCTCCGGGACTAGCGAAAAGACC. As protein: CASSSGTSEKT. The whole CDR3 is CASSSGTSEKTQYF.

This clone occurred many times. From the germline J gene comes the end of the CDR3, since the read stops 3 residues before it. Distinct nucleotide sequences in the sample also encode this CDR3. The rearrangement links TRBV20-1 to TRBJ2-7; 7 bases map to TRBD1. This CDR3 is 12 amino acids long. V trimming: 6 bases; J trimming: 2 bases; junction bases outside the gene matches: 4. The germline CDR1 and CDR2 sequences are DFQATT and SNEGSKA (reference sequence). CDR3 residues: CSAPGGTYEQYF. Partial CDR3 DNA: TGCAGTGCCCCAGGGGGTACCTACGAG.

To note about this clone: The read comes to an end 3 residues before the CDR3 does, leaving the germline J gene to fill in the end. V is TRBV19 and J is TRBJ1-2; the D is unclear. From germline, CDR1 is LNHDA and CDR2 SQIVND (reference sequence). The CDR3 consists of 17 residues. CDR3 loop: CASSPRTSSPIFNDYTF. The sequenced part of the CDR3 DNA is TGTGCCAGTAGTCCACGGACTAGTAGCCCAATTTTCAATGAC.

This clone was counted at least ten times. The read stops 3 residues short of the end of the CDR3; the missing end is completed from the germline J gene. The chain links TRBV7-8 to TRBJ2-2, with TRBD2 matching 8 bases. The V gene's germline CDR1 is SGHVS and CDR2 FQNEAQ. This CDR3 spans 16 amino acids. Trimming cost V 1 base and J 4 bases; bases outside gene matches: 5. Partial CDR3 DNA: TGTGCCAGCAGCTTAGTGGGGCGGGGGGCCACCGGGGAG. Encoded protein: CASSLVGRGATGE. The full CDR3 protein reads CASSLVGRGATGELFF.

By sample fraction, this clone is medium-sized. The read terminates 3 residues before the CDR3 end, so the remaining end is supplied by the germline J gene. The chain recombines TRBV18 with TRBJ2-2, with a tentative D call TRBD2 (7 bases). There are 15 residues in the CDR3. Germline loops: CDR1 KGHSH, CDR2 LQKENI. V dropped 3 bases and J dropped 6 bases, with 14 bases sitting between them. Here the CDR3 reads CASSPDRTRSGELFF. The CDR3 DNA, read in part, is TGTGCCAGCTCACCCGACAGGACTAGGTCCGGGGAG.

This clone has at least ten counts. Read coverage stops 3 residues before the CDR3 terminus; the germline J gene supplies the remainder. The V and J genes are TRBV7-2 and TRBJ2-7; TRBD2 aligns across 7 bases. Germline trimming cut 6 bases from V and 4 bases from J; bases unmatched to any gene: 12. CDR1 is SGHTA, CDR2 FQGNSA, per germline. This CDR3 has 15 residues. CDR3: CASSLLGGVSYEQYF. The CDR3 DNA, read in part, is TGTGCCAGCAGTCTATTGGGAGGGGTCTCGTACGAG.

Ten or more counts support this clone. The sequence runs out 3 residues before the end of the CDR3; the remainder is reconstructed from the germline J gene. The chain combines TRBV20-1 with TRBJ2-4; perhaps TRBD2 as D (5 bases). Germline assignment: CDR1 DFQATT and CDR2 SNEGSKA (reference sequence). CDR3 length: 13 residues. The part of the CDR3 DNA that was read is TGCAGTGCTAGGCTTGGAGCGGCAGATACT. Translating it yields CSARLGAADT. The entire CDR3 reads CSARLGAADTQYF.